The clone carrying this T cell receptor (beta chain) was seen only once. This sample is drawn from a study of blood T cell repertoires in COVID-19. CDR3 length: 15 amino acids. Germline-derived CDR1 and CDR2 are LNHNV and YYDKDF (reference sequence). V was trimmed by 1 base and J by 4 bases, leaving 12 bases between them. The method was immunoSEQ multiplex PCR; TCRdb's version includes in-frame clones alone and lacks a portion of them. Altogether around 100,000 clones are present, around 82% being singletons, with the ten largest covering 10% to 15%. The chain carries TRBV15 and TRBJ2-3; D might be TRBD2 (5 bases). The receptor was derived from a human donor in a cohort sampled during active or convalescent COVID-19. Material for sequencing was peripheral blood. The CDR3 DNA reads as TGTGCCACCAGCAGAGGTGGGAGCCCAGCAGATACGCAGTATTTT. It yields the protein CATSRGGSPADTQYF.